Listed here are 31 T cell receptor beta chains from one sample, sequenced in a study of a mutant IDH1 vaccine in newly diagnosed glioma. Only in-frame clones appear in the TCRdb table, and some are missing; sequencing was by immunoSEQ multiplex PCR. The data show approximately 36,000 clones, around 82% seen once. Noted time point: baseline, week 1 (first vaccination visit). The treatment here: pre-vaccination baseline after standard-of-care therapy. The sample in question was PBMCs, obtained from a glioma patient treated with radiotherapy, temozolomide or both. All receptors derive from a man aged 35-49 years with glioma. Some clones in this sample may be carry-over from other donors' samples.

The J gene is TRBJ2-7, the V gene TRBV7-2, with 7 bases matching TRBD1. Germline CDR1 reads SGHTA; CDR2 reads FQGNSA. V trimming: 4 bases; J trimming: 4 bases; junction bases outside the gene matches: 7. This CDR3 is 14 amino acids long. The CDR3 DNA sequence: TGTGCCAGCAGCTCTGGGACAGAGCTTTACGAGCAGTACTTC. Amino acids: CASSSGTELYEQYF.

V is TRBV2 and J is TRBJ1-2; TRBD1 agrees at 9 bases. V gave up 8 bases and J gave up 4 bases; unmatched junction bases: 2. The CDR3 has 12 amino acids. Per germline, CDR1 SNHLY and CDR2 FYNNEI. The CDR3, as DNA: TGTGCCAGCCAGGGACAGGGCTATGGCTACACCTTC. Its protein product is CASQGQGYGYTF.

This sequence joins TRBV11-2 and TRBJ1-5; 7 bases are shared with TRBD1. This CDR3 spans 18 amino acids. After removal of 0 bases from V and 6 bases from J, the junction contained 14 bases not matched to a gene. Per the germline V gene, CDR1 is SGHAT and CDR2 is FQNNGV. The CDR3 is CASSLDVVRGKYSQPQHF. In DNA form, the CDR3 reads TGTGCCAGCAGCTTAGACGTCGTCAGGGGGAAGTATAGTCAGCCCCAGCATTTT.

This rearrangement joins TRBV4-3 to TRBJ1-2; D is ambiguous. The CDR3 length is 13 residues. The V gene lost 0 bases and the J gene lost 4 bases, with 6 bases spanning the gap. Germline V CDR1 and CDR2: LGHNA, YSLEER. CDR3: CASSQDRPYGYTF. The CDR3 DNA is TGCGCCAGCAGCCAAGATCGGCCCTATGGCTACACCTTC.

The chain has TRBV19 and TRBJ2-1; D is perhaps TRBD2 (5 bases). Germline values: CDR1 LNHDA, CDR2 SQIVND (reference sequence). This CDR3 is 14 amino acids long. V shed 5 bases and J shed 7 bases, with 15 bases lying between them. This chain's CDR3 is CASSYDGPGNEQFF. For the CDR3, the DNA is TGTGCCAGTAGTTACGACGGACCGGGGAATGAGCAGTTCTTC. Variable domain in full (rest from reference TRBV19 and TRBJ2-1): DGGITQSPKYLFRKEGQNVTLSCEQNLNHDAMYWYRQDPGQGLRLIYYSQIVNDFQKGDIAEGYSVSREKKESFPLTVTSAQKNPTAFYLCASSYDGPGNEQFFGPGTRLTVL.

Here the CDR3 reads CASSLQEGTDTQYF. In nucleotides, the CDR3 is TGTGCCAGTAGCCTTCAGGAAGGCACAGATACGCAGTATTTT. The chain recombines TRBV19 with TRBJ2-3; no definite D call. Germline assignment: CDR1 LNHDA and CDR2 SQIVND (reference sequence). The CDR3 sequence is 14 residues long. V was shortened by 6 bases and J by 1 base, with 11 bases between the two germline ends.

The CDR3 sequence: CASIKSTGSSYEQYF. In DNA, the CDR3 is TGTGCCAGCATCAAGTCGACTGGGAGCTCCTACGAGCAGTACTTC. This rearrangement joins TRBV7-2 to TRBJ2-7; TRBD2 might be the D (5 bases). V was clipped by 7 bases and J by 0 bases, with 16 bases between them. The CDR3 runs to 15 residues. Germline V lookup: CDR1 SGHTA, CDR2 FQGNSA. Filled out from reference TRBV7-2 and TRBJ2-7, the complete variable domain reads GAGVSQSPSNKVTEKGKDVELRCDPISGHTALYWYRQSLGQGLEFLIYFQGNSAPDKSGLPSDRFSAERTGGSVSTLTIQRTQQEDSAVYLCASIKSTGSSYEQYFGPGTRLTVT.

The chain employs TRBV7-8 and TRBJ2-1, with a weak D call TRBD1 (5 bases). Germline CDR1 is SGHVS and CDR2 is FQNEAQ. Trimming pared 6 bases from V and 0 bases from J, leaving 15 bases between. The CDR3 has 16 residues. CDR3 in DNA: TGTGCCAGCAGTCTGACAGTTTCGAGCTCCTACAATGAGCAGTTCTTC. This translates into CASSLTVSSSYNEQFF.

The chain is built from TRBV11-3 and TRBJ1-3; D remains unclear. V was trimmed by 2 bases and J by 8 bases, leaving 10 bases between them. The germline CDR1 and CDR2 sequences are SGHNT and YENEEA. This CDR3 spans 13 amino acids. The CDR3 is CASSLYTTDTIYF. In DNA, the CDR3 is TGTGCCAGCAGCTTATACACGACGGACACCATATATTTT.

This sequence joins TRBV28 and TRBJ2-1, with D perhaps matching TRBD1 (7 bases). Germline V gene sequence: CDR1 MDHEN, CDR2 SYDVKM. The CDR3 runs to 15 residues. The V and J ends lost 5 bases and 8 bases respectively, with 19 bases between them. DNA of the CDR3: TGTGCCAGCAGTCCAAGGGGACGGGGGACAGATGAGCAGTTCTTC. Amino acid sequence: CASSPRGRGTDEQFF.

This chain joins TRBV30 and TRBJ1-2, with a weak D call TRBD1 (5 bases). In germline, CDR1 is GTSNPN, CDR2 SVGIG (reference sequence). Deletions cut 5 bases from V and 4 bases from J, with 11 bases between. This CDR3 is built from 12 residues. CDR3 loop: CAWSRGTYGYTF. The CDR3 DNA follows: TGTGCCTGGTCTAGGGGCACCTATGGCTACACCTTC.

This chain joins TRBV6-1 and TRBJ1-1, with D perhaps TRBD1 (6 bases). Trimming took off 8 bases at V and 0 bases at J, with 16 bases between the two ends. The CDR3 has 15 residues. Germline V CDR1 and CDR2: MNHNS, SASEGT. DNA for the CDR3: TGTGCCAGCGGGCCGTATAGGACAGTGAACACTGAAGCTTTCTTT. Amino acid sequence: CASGPYRTVNTEAFF.

The rearrangement joins TRBV6-5 to TRBJ2-7; D may match TRBD1 or TRBD2 (5 bases each). This CDR3 region has 12 residues. The V and J ends lost 6 bases and 4 bases respectively, with 10 bases between them. Looked up from germline, CDR1 is MNHEY and CDR2 is SVGAGI. The CDR3 DNA reads as TGTGCCAGCAGGGGGACGGTTTACGAGCAGTACTTC. Translating it yields CASRGTVYEQYF.

The CDR3 loop reads CASSLSGGRPQHF. CDR3 nucleotides: TGTGCCAGCAGCTTGTCGGGAGGACGGCCCCAGCATTTT. The chain joins TRBV7-2 to TRBJ1-5; D is uncertain. CDR1 is SGHTA, CDR2 FQGNSA, per germline. This CDR3 spans 13 amino acids. V lost 3 bases and J 9 bases, leaving 12 bases between the germline ends.

This sequence joins TRBV14 and TRBJ1-1; 9 positions agree with TRBD1. V was clipped by 5 bases and J by 6 bases; unmatched bases: 7. The CDR3 sequence is 14 residues long. Germline loops: CDR1 SGHDN, CDR2 FVKESK. The CDR3, as DNA: TGTGCCAGCAGCATCCGGACAGGGGAGGCTGAAGCTTTCTTT. Amino acids: CASSIRTGEAEAFF.

The rearrangement joins TRBV7-9 to TRBJ2-1, with a possible D match to TRBD2 (6 bases). The CDR3 extends over 14 amino acids. Germline CDR1 and CDR2: SEHNR and FQNEAQ (reference sequence). The V end was cut by 0 bases, the J end by 9 bases, with 12 bases between. The DNA for the CDR3 is TGTGCCAGCAGCTTAGCCAGCGGGTGGGCTGAGCAGTTCTTC. This gives the protein CASSLASGWAEQFF. The variable domain in full, completed from reference TRBV7-9 and TRBJ2-1, reads DTGVSQNPRHKITKRGQNVTFRCDPISEHNRLYWYRQTLGQGPEFLTYFQNEAQLEKSRLLSDRFSAERPKGSFSTLEIQRTEQGDSAMYLCASSLASGWAEQFFGPGTRLTVL.

This clone has just one count. The J gene is TRBJ2-5, the V gene TRBV7-9; D not certain. The CDR3 is made up of 13 amino acids. The germline V and J ends were trimmed by 1 base and 4 bases, with 7 bases remaining between them. Germline-derived CDR1 and CDR2 are SEHNR and FQNEAQ (reference sequence). CDR3 coding DNA: TGTGCCAGCAGCTTAGAGTGGACAGAGACCCAGTACTTC. This gives the protein CASSLEWTETQYF.

The rearrangement uses TRBV5-4 and TRBJ2-2; 10 bases are shared with TRBD2. Germline V lookup: CDR1 SGHNT, CDR2 YYREEE (reference sequence). The CDR3 runs to 16 residues. The V gene end was trimmed by 6 bases and the J gene end by 4 bases; junction bases not matched to a gene: 9. Here the CDR3 DNA reads TGTGCCAGCACAAAAGGGGGACTAGCGTTCACCGGGGAGCTGTTTTTT. It yields the protein CASTKGGLAFTGELFF.

The chain links TRBV9 to TRBJ2-3; tentatively, D is TRBD1 (6 bases). V dropped 4 bases and J dropped 4 bases, with 16 bases sitting between them. The CDR3 runs to 15 residues. Germline CDR1 SGDLS, CDR2 YYNGEE. The CDR3 reads CASSSRQVFSDTQYF. CDR3 DNA: TGTGCCAGCAGCTCCCGACAGGTTTTTTCAGATACGCAGTATTTT. The variable domain in full, completed from reference TRBV9 and TRBJ2-3, reads DSGVTQTPKHLITATGQRVTLRCSPRSGDLSVYWYQQSLDQGLQFLIQYYNGEERAKGNILERFSAQQFPDLHSELNLSSLELGDSALYFCASSSRQVFSDTQYFGPGTRLTVL.

The V gene is TRBV4-2, the J gene TRBJ2-1; 10 nucleotides align to TRBD2. Germline V gives CDR1 LGHNA, CDR2 YNFKEQ. Trimming at V came to 4 bases and at J to 9 bases, leaving 15 bases not matched to a gene. The CDR3 sequence is 17 residues long. In DNA form, the CDR3 reads TGTGCCAGCAGCCCAAGGAAAGCGGGGGGGTCTTCTGGTGAGCAGTTCTTC. Encoded protein: CASSPRKAGGSSGEQFF.

This clone has just a few counts. The chain links TRBV19 to TRBJ1-2; D gene ambiguous. CDR3 length equals 13 residues. V dropped 3 bases and J dropped 1 base, with 6 bases sitting between them. Germline CDR1 is LNHDA and CDR2 is SQIVND (reference sequence). CDR3 loop: CASSIPGNYGYTF. DNA of the CDR3: TGTGCCAGTAGTATCCCTGGTAACTATGGCTACACCTTC.

The J gene is TRBJ2-2, the V gene TRBV5-1, with D tentatively TRBD1 (5 bases). The germline CDR1 and CDR2 sequences are SGHRS and YFSETQ. V was cut by 4 bases and J by 3 bases, with 10 bases left in between. The CDR3 runs 14 residues. The DNA for the CDR3 is TGCGCCAGCAGCCGACAGCCCGACACCGGGGAGCTGTTTTTT. Protein sequence: CASSRQPDTGELFF.

The genes are TRBV7-9 and TRBJ1-1, with D unresolved. V was clipped by 1 base and J by 5 bases, with 14 bases between them. CDR1 and CDR2 from the germline V gene are SEHNR and FQNEAQ (reference sequence). This CDR3 comprises 15 residues. CDR3 sequence: CASSLVSTGGTEAFF. In nucleotides, the CDR3 is TGTGCCAGCAGCTTAGTTTCTACCGGTGGGACTGAAGCTTTCTTT.

CDR3 in amino acids: CSAEDYEQYF. The CDR3 DNA reads TGCAGTGCTGAGGACTACGAGCAGTACTTC. The chain recombines TRBV20-1 with TRBJ2-7; D is ambiguous. Trimming took 5 bases from V and 3 from J, leaving 5 bases between them. The germline CDR1 and CDR2 sequences are DFQATT and SNEGSKA (reference sequence). This CDR3 is built from 10 residues.

The V gene is TRBV4-2, the J gene TRBJ1-3; D is uncertain. Trimming shortened V by 4 bases and J by 8 bases, and 15 bases separated the two germline ends. There are 14 residues in the CDR3. Germline CDR1 LGHNA, CDR2 YNFKEQ. CDR3 protein: CASSRGRVSDTIYF. CDR3 coding DNA: TGTGCCAGCAGCCGAGGAAGGGTATCGGACACCATATATTTT.

The chain couples TRBV25-1 to TRBJ1-1, with D perhaps matching TRBD1 (6 bases). CDR1 is MGHDK, CDR2 SYGVNS, per germline. V was shortened by 5 bases and J by 4 bases, with 14 bases between the two germline ends. The CDR3 is made up of 14 amino acids. The DNA for the CDR3 is TGTGCCAGCAGTCCCCGACAGGCGGGCACTGAAGCTTTCTTT. This encodes CASSPRQAGTEAFF.

The chain links TRBV5-1 to TRBJ1-3, with D tentatively TRBD1 (5 bases). V was clipped by 0 bases and J by 4 bases, with 14 bases between them. The V gene's germline CDR1 is SGHRS and CDR2 YFSETQ. The CDR3 totals 16 residues. The CDR3 is CASSLVGGGRGNTIYF. The CDR3 DNA follows: TGCGCCAGCAGCTTGGTTGGTGGGGGAAGAGGAAACACCATATATTTT.

This chain uses TRBV19 with TRBJ2-1, with 7 nucleotides matching TRBD1. This CDR3 has 15 residues. The germline gives CDR1 LNHDA, CDR2 SQIVND (reference sequence). V gave up 3 bases and J gave up 0 bases; unmatched junction bases: 2. The CDR3 region is CASSIAGGSYNEQFF. The CDR3 nucleotides are TGTGCCAGTAGTATTGCAGGGGGCTCCTACAATGAGCAGTTCTTC.

The chain employs TRBV19 and TRBJ1-4; no definite D call. The length of the CDR3 is 16 residues. Germline V gene data show CDR1 as LNHDA and CDR2 as SQIVND (reference sequence). V lost 9 bases and J 4 bases, leaving 21 bases between the germline ends. The CDR3 spells CARDVNKRTINEKLFF. In DNA, the CDR3 is TGTGCCAGAGACGTAAATAAGAGGACCATTAATGAAAAACTGTTTTTT.

This clone came up a few times. The V call is TRBV6-6, the J call TRBJ1-1, with D possibly matching TRBD1 (5 bases). CDR3 length equals 11 residues. The V gene's germline CDR1 is MNHNY and CDR2 SVGAGI (reference sequence). Trimming stripped 5 bases from V and 14 bases from J, with 15 bases between. The CDR3 coding sequence is TGTGCCAGCAGTATCCGGGGCGATCCCTTCTTT. It is translated as CASSIRGDPFF.

This chain connects TRBV6-6 to TRBJ1-3; 7 bases match TRBD1. The CDR3 extends over 13 amino acids. The J segment lost 9 bases and the V segment lost 8 bases, leaving 10 bases of the junction unmatched. Germline V gene lookup returns CDR1 MNHNY and CDR2 SVGAGI (reference sequence). CDR3 coding DNA: TGTGCCAGCGAATCAACAGGGGCTGGCACCATATATTTT. Its translation is CASESTGAGTIYF.